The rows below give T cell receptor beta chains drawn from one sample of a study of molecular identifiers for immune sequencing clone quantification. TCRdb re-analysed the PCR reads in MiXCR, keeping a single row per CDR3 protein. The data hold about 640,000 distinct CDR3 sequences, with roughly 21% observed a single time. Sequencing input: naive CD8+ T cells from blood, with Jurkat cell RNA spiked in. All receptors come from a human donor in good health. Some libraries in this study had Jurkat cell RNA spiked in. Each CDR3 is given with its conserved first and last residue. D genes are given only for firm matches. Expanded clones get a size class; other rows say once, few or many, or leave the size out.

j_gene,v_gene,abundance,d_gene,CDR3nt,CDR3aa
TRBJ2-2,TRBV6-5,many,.,TGTGCCAGCAGCTACGGGTGGACCGGGGAGCTGTTTTTT,CASSYGWTGELFF
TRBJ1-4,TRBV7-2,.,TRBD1,TGTGCCAGCAGCTTAGTGAGGGGGCTGGAAGAAAAACTGTTTTTT,CASSLVRGLEEKLFF
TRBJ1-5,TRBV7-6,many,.,TGTGCCAGCAGCTTAGACTGGGGCGGCGATCAGCCCCAGCATTTT,CASSLDWGGDQPQHF
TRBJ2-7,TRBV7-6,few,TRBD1,TGTGCCAGCAGCGGAACCGGGACAGGGGTCGAGCAGTACTTC,CASSGTGTGVEQYF
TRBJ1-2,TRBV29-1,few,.,TGCAGCGTTTGGAACGACGAGAGTCCGGAGTTACCCAACTATGACTACACCTTC,CSVWNDESPELPNYDYTF
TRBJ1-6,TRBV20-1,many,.,TGCAGTGCTGGGACGGCTAGCTCCTATAATTCACCCCTCCACTTT,CSAGTASSYNSPLHF
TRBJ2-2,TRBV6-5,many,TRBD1,TGTGCCAGCACCGAAGACAGGGGGCACACCGGGGAGCTGTTTTTT,CASTEDRGHTGELFF
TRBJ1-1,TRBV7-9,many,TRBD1,TGTGCCAGCAGCGAAGGCGGACAGGGTTACACTGAAGCTTTCTTT,CASSEGGQGYTEAFF
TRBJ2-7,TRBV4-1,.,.,TGCGCCAGCAGCACACTTCACAGGGCCCCATACAACGAGCAGTACTTC,CASSTLHRAPYNEQYF
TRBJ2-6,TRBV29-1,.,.,TGCAGCGTTGTTAAGGACGGACCTCTTGGGGCCAACGTCCTGACTTTC,CSVVKDGPLGANVLTF
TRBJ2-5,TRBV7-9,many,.,TGTGCCAGCAGCTTAGACAGCAACCAAGAGACCCAGTACTTC,CASSLDSNQETQYF
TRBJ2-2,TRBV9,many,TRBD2,TGTGCCAGCAGCGTAGGGACTAGCATGATCGGGGAGCTGTTTTTT,CASSVGTSMIGELFF
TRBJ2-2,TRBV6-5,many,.,TGTGCCAGCAGTTACGGTGGATACACCGGGGAGCTGTTTTTT,CASSYGGYTGELFF
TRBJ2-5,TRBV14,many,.,TGTGCCAGCAGGAACCGGGGAGAAGAGACCCAGTACTTC,CASRNRGEETQYF
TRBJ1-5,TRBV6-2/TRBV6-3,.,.,TGTGCCAAACCCCGCGGCCCAGATAGCAATCAGCCCCAGCATTTT,CAKPRGPDSNQPQHF
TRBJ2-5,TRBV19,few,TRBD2,TGTGCCAGTAGTATGGGGACTAGAGGGCCAACGACCCAGTACTTC,CASSMGTRGPTTQYF
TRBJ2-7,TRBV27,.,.,TGTGCCAGCAGTCCGGGACAAATCAAGACCGTGCAGTACTTC,CASSPGQIKTVQYF
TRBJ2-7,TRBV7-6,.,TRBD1,TGTGCTGGCAGCCTAATGACAGGGGGGGGCGAGCAGTACTTC,CAGSLMTGGGEQYF
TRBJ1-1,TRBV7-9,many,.,TGTGCCAGCAGCTTTGGTCGGTCGAACACTGAAGCTTTCTTT,CASSFGRSNTEAFF
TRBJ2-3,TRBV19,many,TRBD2,TGTGCCAGTATGGCGGGGGGATACACAGATACGCAGTATTTT,CASMAGGYTDTQYF
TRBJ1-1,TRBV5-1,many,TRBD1,TGCGCCAGCACCACCGGACAGGGAATGAACACTGAAGCTTTCTTT,CASTTGQGMNTEAFF
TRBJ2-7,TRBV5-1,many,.,TGCGCCAGCAGCAACCGGGGCTACGAGCAGTACTTC,CASSNRGYEQYF
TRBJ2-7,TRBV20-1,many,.,TGCAGTGCGAGTGACGGCTACGAGCAGTACTTC,CSASDGYEQYF
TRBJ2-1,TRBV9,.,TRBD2,TGTGCCAGCAGCGCCCACTCTAGCGGGAGTAAAACCTACAATGTGCAGTTCTTC,CASSAHSSGSKTYNVQFF
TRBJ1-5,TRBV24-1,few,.,TGTGCCACCAGCCAACAGAATCAGCCCCAGCATTTT,CATSQQNQPQHF
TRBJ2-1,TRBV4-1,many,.,TGCGCCAGCAGCCAAGAACGCCAGGGGATATACAATGAGCAGTTCTTC,CASSQERQGIYNEQFF
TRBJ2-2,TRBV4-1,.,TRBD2,TGCGCCAGCAGCCTACCCGGGACTAGCGAAATTTCGAACACCGGGGAGCTGTTTTTT,CASSLPGTSEISNTGELFF
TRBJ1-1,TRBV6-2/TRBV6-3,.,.,TGTGCCAGCAGTTACGAGTACAGGTCGGGGACTGAAGCTCTCTTT,CASSYEYRSGTEALF
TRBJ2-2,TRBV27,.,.,TGTGCCAGCAGTTTAAGAGGCGCCGGGGAGCTGTTTTTT,CASSLRGAGELFF
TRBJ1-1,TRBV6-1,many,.,TGTGCCAGCAGTGAATTTGGGATGAGGGGTTGGGGGACTGAAGCTTTCTTT,CASSEFGMRGWGTEAFF
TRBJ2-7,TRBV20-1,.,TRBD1,TGCAGTGCTACGAGTTCCGGGACAGGGGGGTGGGAGCAGTACTTC,CSATSSGTGGWEQYF
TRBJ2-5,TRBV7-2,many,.,TGTGCCAGCAGCCTCGAGTTGTACCAAGAGACCCAGTACTTC,CASSLELYQETQYF
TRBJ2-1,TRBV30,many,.,TGTGCCTGGACAGCTGTTCGGGATGAGCAGTTCTTC,CAWTAVRDEQFF
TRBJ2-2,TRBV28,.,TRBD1,TGTGCCAGCAGTTTGTCTCAGGGGGCCTTGGGCACCGGGGAGCTGTTTTTT,CASSLSQGALGTGELFF
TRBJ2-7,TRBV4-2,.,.,TGTGCCAGCAGCCAAGACTGGCCAACTTCCTACGAGCAGTACTTC,CASSQDWPTSYEQYF
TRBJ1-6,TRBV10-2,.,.,TGCGCCAGCAGTTGGACGGGGGACTATAATTCACCCCTCCGCTTT,CASSWTGDYNSPLRF
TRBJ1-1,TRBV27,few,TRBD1,TGTGCCAGCAGTTACAGGGGGTCTGGGATCACTGAAGCTTTCTTT,CASSYRGSGITEAFF
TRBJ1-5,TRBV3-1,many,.,TGTGCCAGCAGCCATAAGGACGGCTCCCGGGTTGATAGCAATCAGCCCCAGCATTTT,CASSHKDGSRVDSNQPQHF
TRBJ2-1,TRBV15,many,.,TGTGCCACCAGCAGAGCTGAAGGACGGAGGGACTACAATGAGCAGTTCTTC,CATSRAEGRRDYNEQFF
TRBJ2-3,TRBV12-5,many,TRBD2,TGTGCTAGTGGTTTGGATTCGTTAGCGGGAGACGTGACAGATACGCAGTATTTT,CASGLDSLAGDVTDTQYF
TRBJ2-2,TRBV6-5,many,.,TGTGCCAGCAGTCAAAAAACGGGATTTCTAGCCGGGGAGCTGTTTTTT,CASSQKTGFLAGELFF